A single T cell receptor (beta chain) is shown here with its context. This entry comes from a study of T cell responses to AZD1222 COVID-19 vaccine. The protocol was immunoSEQ multiplex PCR, while the TCRdb copy is restricted to in-frame clones and leaves out a portion. The sample holds roughly 130,000 clones; around 84% are singletons and the top ten take 9% to 15%. The source was peripheral blood, collected on day 0 of AZD1222 vaccination. The TCR comes from an adult in good health.

This CDR3 is CASRWAGTEAFF. The CDR3 nucleotides read TGTGCCAGTAGGTGGGCCGGCACTGAAGCTTTCTTT. The rearrangement links TRBV19 to TRBJ1-1; no clear D. V shed 6 bases and J shed 4 bases, with 9 bases lying between them. Germline V gives CDR1 LNHDA, CDR2 SQIVND (reference sequence). This CDR3 region has 12 residues.